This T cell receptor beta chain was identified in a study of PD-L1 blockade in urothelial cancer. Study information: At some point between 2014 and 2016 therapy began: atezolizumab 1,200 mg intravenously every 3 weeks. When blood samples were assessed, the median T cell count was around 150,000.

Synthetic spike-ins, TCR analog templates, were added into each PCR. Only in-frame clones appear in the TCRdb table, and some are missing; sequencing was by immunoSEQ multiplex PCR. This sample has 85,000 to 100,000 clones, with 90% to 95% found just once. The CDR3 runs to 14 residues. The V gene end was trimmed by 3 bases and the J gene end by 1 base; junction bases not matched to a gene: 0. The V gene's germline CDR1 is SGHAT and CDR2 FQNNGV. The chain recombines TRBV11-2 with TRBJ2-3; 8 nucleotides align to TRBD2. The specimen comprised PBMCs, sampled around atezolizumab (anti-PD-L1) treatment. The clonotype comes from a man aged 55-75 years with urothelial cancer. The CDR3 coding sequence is TGTGCCAGCAGCTTGACTAGCGGCACAGATACGCAGTATTTT. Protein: CASSLTSGTDTQYF.